The 11 T cell receptor beta chains given below trace back to one sample, sequenced in a study of OX40 agonist ivuxolimab in advanced cancers. Data came from immunoSEQ multiplex PCR; TCRdb stores just in-frame clones and leaves some out. This sample carries 40,000 to 45,000 clones, roughly 86% of them seen once, and the ten largest clones take 0.38%. The sequencing here drew on CD4+ or CD8+ T cells sorted from blood, taken in a trial of the OX40 agonist ivuxolimab. These receptors were obtained from an adult with an advanced solid tumor such as melanoma, head and neck, liver or kidney cancer.

The chain joins TRBV13 to TRBJ2-1, with TRBD2 matching over 8 bases. Germline values: CDR1 PRHDT, CDR2 FYEKMQ (reference sequence). CDR3 length: 15 amino acids. V gave up 0 bases and J gave up 4 bases; unmatched junction bases: 2. The CDR3: CASSLGSGAYNEQFF. Here the CDR3 DNA reads TGTGCCAGCAGCTTAGGTAGCGGGGCTTACAATGAGCAGTTCTTC.

On this clone: Other DNA sequences in the sample encode the same CDR3. The CDR3 nucleotides are TGTGCCAGCAGCTTAGGGACTATAAGAGAGACCCAGTACTTC. Translated, it gives CASSLGTIRETQYF. This chain uses TRBV7-2 with TRBJ2-5; possibly TRBD2 for D (6 bases). CDR3 size: 14 residues. V was shortened by 1 base and J by 4 bases, with 10 bases between the two germline ends. Germline lookup yields CDR1 SGHTA and CDR2 FQGNSA.

The chain uses TRBV27 and TRBJ2-3; D remains ambiguous. Germline CDR1 MNHEY, CDR2 SMNVEV (reference sequence). The CDR3 contains 16 residues. V lost 4 bases and J 0 bases, leaving 14 bases between the germline ends. DNA of the CDR3: TGTGCCAGCAGTTCCTTCTCCGCCTGGAGCACAGATACGCAGTATTTT. Translation gives CASSSFSAWSTDTQYF.

The chain's CDR3 is CASSYDETGELFF. DNA of the CDR3: TGCGCCAGCAGCTATGACGAAACCGGGGAGCTGTTTTTT. The chain links TRBV5-1 to TRBJ2-2; D is unclear. This CDR3 spans 13 amino acids. Germline CDR1 is SGHRS and CDR2 is YFSETQ. V was trimmed by 3 bases and J by 5 bases, leaving 8 bases between them.

CDR3 sequence (DNA): TGTGCCAGCAGCCAAGATCGGGGACGTGTGGGAGGAACAGATACGCAGTATTTT. It translates to CASSQDRGRVGGTDTQYF. The chain uses TRBV4-2 and TRBJ2-3, with a possible D match to TRBD2 (6 bases). Germline assignment: CDR1 LGHNA and CDR2 YNFKEQ. The CDR3 length is 18 residues. V lost 0 bases, J lost 3 bases, and 19 bases lay in between.

The CDR3 DNA sequence: TGTGCCAGCAGCTCGGGACTAGCGGGAGAGGGCACCGGGGAGCTGTTTTTT. Translating it yields CASSSGLAGEGTGELFF. This chain uses TRBV7-8 with TRBJ2-2; TRBD2 matches at 14 bases. V shed 4 bases and J 4 bases; nucleotides not matched to a gene: 5. Germline lookup yields CDR1 SGHVS and CDR2 FQNEAQ. CDR3 length: 17 amino acids.

The V gene is TRBV14, the J gene TRBJ2-5; D assignment may be TRBD1 or TRBD2 (5 bases each). CDR1 is SGHDN and CDR2 is FVKESK in the germline V gene. The CDR3 consists of 14 residues. V lost 4 bases, J lost 4 bases, and 13 bases lay in between. CDR3 residues: CASSREGGTETQYF. The CDR3 DNA sequence: TGTGCCAGCAGCCGAGAGGGTGGGACAGAGACCCAGTACTTC.

This sequence joins TRBV29-1 and TRBJ1-1; no firm D call. This CDR3 is 11 amino acids long. Germline lookup yields CDR1 SQVTM and CDR2 ANQGSEA. Trimming stripped 4 bases from V and 2 bases from J, with 5 bases between. DNA for the CDR3: TGCAGCGTTGGTAGAAACACTGAAGCTTTCTTT. Translated, it gives CSVGRNTEAFF.

The genes are TRBV10-3 and TRBJ2-3, with D possibly TRBD2 on 5 matching bases. The V end was cut by 3 bases, the J end by 5 bases, with 12 bases between. CDR3 length: 14 residues. Germline CDR1 ENHRY, CDR2 SYGVKD. The CDR3 is CAISEGSVRDTQYF. The CDR3 DNA reads as TGTGCCATCAGTGAAGGGAGCGTGAGAGATACGCAGTATTTT.

J is TRBJ2-2 and V is TRBV5-4; maybe TRBD2 (5 bases). Trimming stripped 2 bases from V and 7 bases from J, with 15 bases between. Per germline, CDR1 SGHNT and CDR2 YYREEE (reference sequence). This CDR3 has 15 residues. The CDR3 DNA reads as TGTGCCAGCAGCTTCGGGCAGAGAGGGTTCGGGGAGCTGTTTTTT. This gives the protein CASSFGQRGFGELFF.

The chain employs TRBV13 and TRBJ2-7, with 8 bases fitting TRBD2. Trimming cost V 5 bases and J 2 bases; bases outside gene matches: 2. The CDR3 length is 13 residues. Germline V lookup: CDR1 PRHDT, CDR2 FYEKMQ (reference sequence). The CDR3 DNA reads TGTGCCAGCAGCCTAGCGGGCGCCTACGAGCAGTACTTC. This codes for CASSLAGAYEQYF.